The rows below give T cell receptor beta chains drawn from one sample of a study of neurological immune-mediated disorders. TCRdb re-analysed the 5' RACE reads in MiXCR, keeping a single row per CDR3 protein. The sample holds 45,000 to 50,000 distinct CDR3 sequences, roughly 4.1% seen once. The sequenced sample was PBMCs. Receptors originate from a woman between 55 and 75 years old with multiple sclerosis. CDR3s include the opening cysteine and the closing phenylalanine or tryptophan. Size values are once, few and many counts, or a class for expanded clones, and some rows have none.

TRBJ2-5 - TRBV24-1 CATSRGVEETQYF
TRBJ1-2 many TRBV7-2 CASSSTTDYGYTF
TRBJ1-5 few TRBV20-1 CSARMALGSNQPQNF
TRBJ1-1 many TRBV28 CASRGHTEAFF
TRBJ1-5 - TRBV27 CASSLSMAQPQHF
TRBJ1-2 few TRBV25-1 CASTGQNYGYTF
TRBJ1-6 few TRBV7-8 CASRNGISNSPLNF
TRBJ2-3 - TRBV5-8 CASSLRLGGSSQYF
TRBJ2-1 many TRBV9 CASSPRTSLPYNEQFF
TRBJ2-7 many TRBV11-2 CASSFAVAYEQYF
TRBJ2-1 few TRBV7-2 CASSLGLAGGPPGGEQFF
TRBJ2-5 many TRBV11-2 CASSPRVSGDVETQYF
TRBJ2-7 - TRBV20-1 CSARGLAGGAFYEQYF
TRBJ2-3 many TRBV4-1 CASSQGIALAQYF
TRBJ2-3 many TRBV7-2 CASSAPNTDTQYF
TRBJ1-4 - TRBV12-3/TRBV12-4 CASSSTDSREKLFF
TRBJ1-2 few TRBV4-2 CASSHHPGQGIQAGSGYTF
TRBJ2-4 - TRBV12-3/TRBV12-4 CASSRQGFKNIQYF
TRBJ2-5 - TRBV7-2 CASAQAGRETQYF
TRBJ1-5 few TRBV12-3/TRBV12-4 CASSLETGADQPQHF
TRBJ1-1 - TRBV7-2 CASSLVGLGTAGGTEAFF
TRBJ2-3 - TRBV6-6 CASSDGPSTDTQYF
TRBJ2-2 once TRBV24-1 CATSVRGMPNTGELFF
TRBJ1-2 many TRBV5-1 CASGGGSYGYTF
TRBJ2-2 many TRBV6-1 CASLRRSGELFF
TRBJ2-1 many TRBV28 CASSLAPYNEQFF
TRBJ1-3 many TRBV7-2 CASSLAVGGNTIYF
TRBJ2-5 many TRBV4-1 CASSQVDPFGETQYF
TRBJ2-2 many TRBV20-1 CSAGGTSNTGELFF
TRBJ2-3 - TRBV6-6 CASAGWGTDTQYF
TRBJ2-3 - TRBV27 CASSPETGRLAPQYF
TRBJ1-3 - TRBV7-9 CASRGTWQLGNTIYF
TRBJ1-6 few TRBV20-1 CSARVLNQGSYSPLNF
TRBJ2-1 many TRBV20-1 CSASSGLPYNEQFF
TRBJ2-1 many TRBV9 CASSAEGHNEQFF
TRBJ2-3 many TRBV20-1 CSRGTSGSTDTQYF
TRBJ2-5 many TRBV29-1 CSVVMQATPGEYF
TRBJ2-1 - TRBV27 CASSLSGTYNEQFF
TRBJ2-5 many TRBV20-1 CSATTSGETQYF
TRBJ2-1 medium-sized TRBV20-1 CSAKRGSNEQFF
TRBJ2-1 - TRBV6-1 CASSEASGGYASSYNEQFF
TRBJ1-2 - TRBV4-1 CASSQQGKKIYGYTF
TRBJ2-1 many TRBV20-1 CSASGTGGGLAKIYNEQFF
TRBJ2-5 many TRBV4-1 CASSQGLAGVPETQYF
TRBJ2-7 few TRBV28 CASSLDRYPYEQYF
TRBJ1-4 many TRBV12-3/TRBV12-4 CASRTLGGEKLFF
TRBJ2-1 few TRBV6-1 CASSPHELAGIETYNEQFF
TRBJ2-1 - TRBV7-6 CASSSQGYEQFF
TRBJ2-5 many TRBV5-1 CASSLAAHQETQYF
TRBJ1-5 many TRBV20-1 CSADSGVNQPQHF
TRBJ2-5 - TRBV7-2 CATNGVEETQYF
TRBJ1-2 many TRBV20-1 CSSRLDYGYTF
TRBJ2-5 many TRBV30 CAWSADRGETQYF
TRBJ1-2 many TRBV20-1 CSARELGTAEYYGYTF